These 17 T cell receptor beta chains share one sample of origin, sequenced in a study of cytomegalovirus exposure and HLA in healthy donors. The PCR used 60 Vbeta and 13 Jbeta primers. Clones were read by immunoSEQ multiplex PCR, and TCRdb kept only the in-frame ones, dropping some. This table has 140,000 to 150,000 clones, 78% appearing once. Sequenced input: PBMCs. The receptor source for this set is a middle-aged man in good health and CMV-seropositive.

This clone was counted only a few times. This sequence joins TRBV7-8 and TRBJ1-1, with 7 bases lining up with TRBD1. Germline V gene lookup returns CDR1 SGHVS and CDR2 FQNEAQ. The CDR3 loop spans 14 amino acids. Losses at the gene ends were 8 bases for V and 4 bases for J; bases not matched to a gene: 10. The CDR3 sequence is CASQNFAGGTEAFF. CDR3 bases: TGTGCCAGCCAAAATTTTGCAGGGGGCACTGAAGCTTTCTTT.

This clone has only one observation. CDR3: CASRGQITDTQYF. The CDR3 DNA reads TGTGCCAGTAGAGGACAAATCACAGATACGCAGTATTTT. The rearrangement uses TRBV19 and TRBJ2-3; a possible D gene is TRBD1 (5 bases). Looked up from germline, CDR1 is LNHDA and CDR2 is SQIVND (reference sequence). V was cut by 6 bases and J by 2 bases, with 9 bases left in between. This CDR3 comprises 13 residues.

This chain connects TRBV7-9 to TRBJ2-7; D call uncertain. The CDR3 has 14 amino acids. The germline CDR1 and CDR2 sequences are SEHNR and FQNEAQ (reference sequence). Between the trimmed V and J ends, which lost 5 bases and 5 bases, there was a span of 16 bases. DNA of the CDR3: TGTGCCAGCAGCCCGGGTCGCTTGAAGGACGAGCAGTACTTC. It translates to CASSPGRLKDEQYF.

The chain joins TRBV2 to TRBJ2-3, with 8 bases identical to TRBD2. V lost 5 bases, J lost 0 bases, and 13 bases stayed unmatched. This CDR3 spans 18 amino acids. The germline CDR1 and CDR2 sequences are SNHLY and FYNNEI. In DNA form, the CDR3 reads TGTGCCAGCAGTTTTCCGGGACTAGAGCCACTTAGCACAGATACGCAGTATTTT. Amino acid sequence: CASSFPGLEPLSTDTQYF.

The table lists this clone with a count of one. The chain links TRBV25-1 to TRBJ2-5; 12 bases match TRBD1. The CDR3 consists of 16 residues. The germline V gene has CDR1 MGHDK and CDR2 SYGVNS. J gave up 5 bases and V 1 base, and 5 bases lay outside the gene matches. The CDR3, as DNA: TGTGCCAGCAGTGAATGGGGGGACAGGGGGCGCGAGACCCAGTACTTC. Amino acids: CASSEWGDRGRETQYF. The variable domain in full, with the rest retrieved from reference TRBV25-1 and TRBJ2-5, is EADIYQTPRYLVIGTGKKITLECSQTMGHDKMYWYQQDPGMELHLIHYSYGVNSTEKGDLSSESTVSRIRTEHFPLTLESARPSHTSQYLCASSEWGDRGRETQYFGPGTRLLVL.

CDR3 DNA: TGTGCCACCAGCAGAGGGGACACCGGGCCGGACTACTATGGCTACACCTTC. Translating gives CATSRGDTGPDYYGYTF. The chain recombines TRBV15 with TRBJ1-2, with D maybe TRBD1 (6 bases). This CDR3 contains 17 residues. V was shortened by 1 base and J by 3 bases, with 18 bases between the two germline ends. The germline CDR1 and CDR2 sequences are LNHNV and YYDKDF (reference sequence).

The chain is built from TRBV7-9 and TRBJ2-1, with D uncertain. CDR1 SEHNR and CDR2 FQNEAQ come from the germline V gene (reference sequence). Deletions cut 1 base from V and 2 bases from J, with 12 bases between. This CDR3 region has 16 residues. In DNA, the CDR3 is TGTGCCAGCAGCTTAGGCGCTAGTTTAACCTACAATGAGCAGTTCTTC. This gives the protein CASSLGASLTYNEQFF.

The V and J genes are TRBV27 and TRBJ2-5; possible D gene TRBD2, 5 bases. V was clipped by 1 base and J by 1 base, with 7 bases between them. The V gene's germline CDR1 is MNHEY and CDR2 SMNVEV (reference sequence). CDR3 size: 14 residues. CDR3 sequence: CASSLWRSQETQYF. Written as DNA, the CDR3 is TGTGCCAGCAGTTTATGGAGGAGCCAAGAGACCCAGTACTTC.

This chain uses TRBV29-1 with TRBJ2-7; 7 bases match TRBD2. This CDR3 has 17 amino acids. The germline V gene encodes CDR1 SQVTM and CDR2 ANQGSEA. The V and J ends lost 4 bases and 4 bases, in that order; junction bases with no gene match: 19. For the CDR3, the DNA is TGCAGCGTTGCGGGGGGACGGAGGGCGGGAGCGGGGTACGAGCAGTACTTC. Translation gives CSVAGGRRAGAGYEQYF.

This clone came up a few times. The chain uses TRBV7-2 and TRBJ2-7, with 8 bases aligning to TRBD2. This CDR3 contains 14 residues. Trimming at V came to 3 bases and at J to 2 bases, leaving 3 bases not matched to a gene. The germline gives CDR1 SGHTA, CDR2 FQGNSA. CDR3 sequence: CASSLGLGPYEQYF. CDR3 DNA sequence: TGTGCCAGCAGCTTGGGACTAGGGCCCTACGAGCAGTACTTC.

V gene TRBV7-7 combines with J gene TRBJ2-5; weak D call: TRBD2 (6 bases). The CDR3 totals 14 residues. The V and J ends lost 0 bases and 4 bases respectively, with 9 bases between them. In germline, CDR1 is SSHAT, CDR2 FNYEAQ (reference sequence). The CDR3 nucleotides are TGTGCCAGCAGCTTAGCGGGAGGAGGAGAGACCCAGTACTTC. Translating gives CASSLAGGGETQYF.

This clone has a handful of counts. The CDR3 loop is CASSLYQGEGNTIYF. In DNA, the CDR3 is TGTGCCAGCAGTTTATATCAGGGCGAAGGAAACACCATATATTTT. V gene TRBV27 combines with J gene TRBJ1-3, with D perhaps matching TRBD1 (5 bases). Germline V gene lookup returns CDR1 MNHEY and CDR2 SMNVEV (reference sequence). This CDR3 comprises 15 residues. V was pared by 1 base and J by 4 bases, with 11 bases between.

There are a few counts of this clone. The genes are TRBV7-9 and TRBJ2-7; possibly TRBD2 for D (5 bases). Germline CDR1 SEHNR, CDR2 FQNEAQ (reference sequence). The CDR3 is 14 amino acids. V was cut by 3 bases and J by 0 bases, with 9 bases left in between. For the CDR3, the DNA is TGTGCCAGCAGCTTTCGGGAAAGCTCCTACGAGCAGTACTTC. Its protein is CASSFRESSYEQYF. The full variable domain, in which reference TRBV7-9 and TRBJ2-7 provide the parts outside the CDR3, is DTGVSQNPRHKITKRGQNVTFRCDPISEHNRLYWYRQTLGQGPEFLTYFQNEAQLEKSRLLSDRFSAERPKGSFSTLEIQRTEQGDSAMYLCASSFRESSYEQYFGPGTRLTVT.

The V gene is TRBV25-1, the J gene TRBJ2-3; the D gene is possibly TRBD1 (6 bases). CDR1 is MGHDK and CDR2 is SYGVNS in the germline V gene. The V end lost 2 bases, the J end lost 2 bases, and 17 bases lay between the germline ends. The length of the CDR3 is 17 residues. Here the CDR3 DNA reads TGTGCCAGCAGTGAAAGGTTTGGACAGAGAACCACAGATACGCAGTATTTT. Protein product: CASSERFGQRTTDTQYF.

The CDR3 reads CASSLTGAEDEQYF. In DNA, the CDR3 is TGTGCCAGCAGCCTAACAGGGGCAGAAGACGAGCAGTACTTC. The V call is TRBV28, the J call TRBJ2-7, with 7 bases matching TRBD1. The CDR3 is 14 amino acids. CDR1 is MDHEN and CDR2 is SYDVKM in the germline V gene. Losses at the gene ends were 6 bases for V and 5 bases for J; bases not matched to a gene: 10.

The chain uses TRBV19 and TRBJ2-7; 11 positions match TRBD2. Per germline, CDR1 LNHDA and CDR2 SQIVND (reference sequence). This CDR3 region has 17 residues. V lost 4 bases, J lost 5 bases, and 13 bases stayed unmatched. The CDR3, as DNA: TGTGCCAGTAGTACTATCACTAGCGGGAGTCGGTTCCACGAGCAGTACTTC. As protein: CASSTITSGSRFHEQYF.

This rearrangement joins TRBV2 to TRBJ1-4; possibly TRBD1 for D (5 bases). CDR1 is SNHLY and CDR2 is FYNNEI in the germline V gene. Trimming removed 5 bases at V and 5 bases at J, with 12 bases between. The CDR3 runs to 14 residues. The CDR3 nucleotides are TGTGCCAGCAGTCTGAGGAGGGGCAATGAAAAACTGTTTTTT. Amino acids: CASSLRRGNEKLFF.